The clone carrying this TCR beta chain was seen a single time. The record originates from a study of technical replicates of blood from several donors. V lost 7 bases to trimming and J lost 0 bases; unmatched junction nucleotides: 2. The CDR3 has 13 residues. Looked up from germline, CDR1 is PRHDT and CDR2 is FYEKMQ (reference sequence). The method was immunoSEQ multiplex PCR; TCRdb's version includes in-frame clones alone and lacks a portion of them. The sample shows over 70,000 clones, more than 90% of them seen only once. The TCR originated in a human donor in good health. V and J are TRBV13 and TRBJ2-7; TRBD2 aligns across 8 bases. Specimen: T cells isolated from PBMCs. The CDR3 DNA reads TGTGCCAGCAAGAGCGGGGGCTCCTACGAGCAGTACTTC. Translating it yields CASKSGGSYEQYF.